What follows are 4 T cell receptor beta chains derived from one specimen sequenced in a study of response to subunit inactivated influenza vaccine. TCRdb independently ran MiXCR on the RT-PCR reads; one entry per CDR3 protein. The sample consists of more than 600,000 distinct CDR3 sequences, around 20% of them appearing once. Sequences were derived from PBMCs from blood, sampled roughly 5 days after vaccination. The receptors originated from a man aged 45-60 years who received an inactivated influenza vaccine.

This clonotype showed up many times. CDR3 amino acids: CASSLALTSGHYNEQFF. The CDR3 DNA follows: TGTGCCAGCAGTTTAGCGCTGACTAGCGGACATTACAATGAGCAGTTCTTC. This rearrangement joins TRBV12-3 or TRBV12-4 to TRBJ2-1, with 9 nucleotides matching TRBD2. This CDR3 comprises 17 residues. The V and J ends lost 0 bases and 4 bases, in that order; junction bases with no gene match: 7.

In DNA form, the CDR3 reads TGTGCCAGCAGTTATCGGACTAGCGGGTCCTACGAGCAGTACTTC. Its translation: CASSYRTSGSYEQYF. The rearrangement joins TRBV28 to TRBJ2-7; 11 bases are shared with TRBD2. The CDR3 consists of 15 residues. V was clipped by 4 bases and J by 1 base; unmatched bases: 3. The germline V gene has CDR1 MDHEN and CDR2 SYDVKM. The full variable domain, rest sourced from reference TRBV28 and TRBJ2-7, is DVKVTQSSRYLVKRTGEKVFLECVQDMDHENMFWYRQDPGLGLRLIYFSYDVKMKEKGDIPEGYSVSREKKERFSLILESASTNQTSMYLCASSYRTSGSYEQYFGPGTRLTVT.

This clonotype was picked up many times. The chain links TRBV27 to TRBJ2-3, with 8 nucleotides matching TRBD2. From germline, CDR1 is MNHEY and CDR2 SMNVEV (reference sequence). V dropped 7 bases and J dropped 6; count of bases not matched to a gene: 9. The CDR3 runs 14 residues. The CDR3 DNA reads TGTGCCAGCAATCCTAATGGCGGGGGGGATACGCAGTATTTT. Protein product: CASNPNGGGDTQYF.

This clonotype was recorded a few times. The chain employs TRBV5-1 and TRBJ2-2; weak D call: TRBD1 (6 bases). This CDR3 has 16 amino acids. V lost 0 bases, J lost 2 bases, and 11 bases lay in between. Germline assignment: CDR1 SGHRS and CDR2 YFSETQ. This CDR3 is CASSLDQGHNTGELFF. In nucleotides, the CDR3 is TGCGCCAGCAGCTTGGACCAGGGGCATAACACCGGGGAGCTGTTTTTT.